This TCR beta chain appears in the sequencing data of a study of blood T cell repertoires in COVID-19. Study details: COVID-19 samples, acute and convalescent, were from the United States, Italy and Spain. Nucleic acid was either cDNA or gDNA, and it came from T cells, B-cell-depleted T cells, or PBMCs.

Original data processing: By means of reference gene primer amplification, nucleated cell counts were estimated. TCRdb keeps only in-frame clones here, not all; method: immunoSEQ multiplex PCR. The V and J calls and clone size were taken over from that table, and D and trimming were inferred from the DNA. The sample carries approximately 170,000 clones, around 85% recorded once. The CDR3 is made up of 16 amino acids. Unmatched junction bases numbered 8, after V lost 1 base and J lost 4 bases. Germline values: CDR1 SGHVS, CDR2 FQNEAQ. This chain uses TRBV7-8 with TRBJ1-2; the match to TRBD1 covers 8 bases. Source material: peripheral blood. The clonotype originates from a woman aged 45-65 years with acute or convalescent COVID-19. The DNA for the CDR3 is TGTGCCAGCAGCTTAGTGTCTCAGGGGGCGGGCTATGGCTACACCTTC. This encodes CASSLVSQGAGYGYTF.